The 25 T cell receptor beta chains given below trace back to one sample, sequenced in a study of molecular identifiers for immune sequencing clone quantification. Using its own MiXCR run on the PCR reads, TCRdb lists one record per CDR3 protein. Of about half a million distinct CDR3 sequences in the sample, about a quarter are singletons; the top ten hold 0.7% to 0.9%. Source material: naive CD8+ T cells from blood, with Jurkat cell RNA spiked in. Subset of the sample: FACS-sorted CD8+CD4-CCR7+CD45RA+ naive T cells. The receptors were gathered from a human donor in good health. Some libraries in this study had Jurkat cell RNA spiked in.

The sample holds many counts of this clonotype. The chain carries TRBV29-1 and TRBJ2-7, with 10 positions matching TRBD1. The germline CDR1 and CDR2 sequences are SQVTM and ANQGSEA. This CDR3 is built from 14 residues. V lost 4 bases to trimming and J lost 3 bases; unmatched junction nucleotides: 6. The CDR3 loop reads CSVGDRGIDYEQYF. CDR3 DNA sequence: TGCAGCGTTGGGGACAGGGGCATTGACTACGAGCAGTACTTC.

This sequence joins TRBV28 and TRBJ1-5; possible D gene TRBD1, 6 bases. V was shortened by 7 bases and J by 0 bases, with 16 bases between the two germline ends. CDR1 and CDR2 (germline): MDHEN, SYDVKM. This CDR3 contains 16 residues. CDR3 protein: CASKIRDTNSNQPQHF. DNA of the CDR3: TGTGCCAGCAAAATCCGGGACACTAATAGCAATCAGCCCCAGCATTTT. Supplemented by reference TRBV28 and TRBJ1-5, the full variable domain reads DVKVTQSSRYLVKRTGEKVFLECVQDMDHENMFWYRQDPGLGLRLIYFSYDVKMKEKGDIPEGYSVSREKKERFSLILESASTNQTSMYLCASKIRDTNSNQPQHFGDGTRLSIL.

The chain recombines TRBV18 with TRBJ2-7; no reliable D call. Trimming took off 3 bases at V and 5 bases at J, with 14 bases between the two ends. The CDR3 extends over 14 amino acids. The germline V gene has CDR1 KGHSH and CDR2 LQKENI. For the CDR3, the DNA is TGTGCCAGCTCACCTGCGTCGGTCGGCGACGAGCAGTACTTC. Translating gives CASSPASVGDEQYF.

This clonotype occurred many times. CDR3 nucleotides: TGTGCCAGCAGCCAAGCAGTCACCGGGGAGCTGTTTTTT. It encodes CASSQAVTGELFF. V is TRBV14 and J is TRBJ2-2; no clear D. V shed 1 base and J shed 4 bases, with 4 bases lying between them. Per germline, CDR1 SGHDN and CDR2 FVKESK. CDR3 length: 13 residues. Based on the CDR3 plus reference TRBV14 and TRBJ2-2, the full variable domain is EAGVTQFPSHSVIEKGQTVTLRCDPISGHDNLYWYRRVMGKEIKFLLHFVKESKQDESGMPNNRFLAERTGGTYSTLKVQPAELEDSGVYFCASSQAVTGELFFGEGSRLTVL.

This clonotype was seen at least ten times. The chain links TRBV7-6 to TRBJ2-5, with unresolved D. Per germline, CDR1 SGHVS and CDR2 FNYEAQ. The V and J ends lost 1 base and 4 bases respectively, with 7 bases between them. This CDR3 is 13 amino acids long. CDR3 DNA: TGTGCCAGCAGCTTAGTACAGCCAGAGACCCAGTACTTC. It codes for CASSLVQPETQYF.

This clonotype was seen more than once but under ten times. In DNA, the CDR3 is TGTGCCAGCAGTTATCCAGGGGGACAGAATCAGCCCCAGCATTTT. Amino acids: CASSYPGGQNQPQHF. The chain recombines TRBV6-2 or TRBV6-3 with TRBJ1-5; TRBD1 matches at 7 bases. There are 15 residues in the CDR3. Germline CDR1 is MNHEY and CDR2 is SVGEGT. V lost 3 bases and J lost 4; bases outside the gene matches: 6.

The V call is TRBV11-2, the J call TRBJ2-7; D gene unclear. The length of the CDR3 is 12 residues. V lost 1 base to trimming and J lost 6 bases, with 7 bases between them. Per germline, CDR1 SGHAT and CDR2 FQNNGV. CDR3 sequence (DNA): TGTGCCAGCAGCTTAGGTAGAGTCGAGCAGTACTTC. The encoded protein is CASSLGRVEQYF.

Concerning this clonotype itself: A much larger clone sits a single nucleotide away, making a read error possible. The chain joins TRBV4-3 to TRBJ2-5; D unclear. CDR1 and CDR2 (germline): LGHNA, YSLEER. The CDR3 is 13 amino acids. The CDR3 loop is CASSQVQQETPYF. CDR3 sequence (DNA): TGCGCCAGCAGCCAAGTCCAACAAGAGACCCCGTACTTC.

The sample holds many counts of this clonotype. This chain links TRBV7-9 with TRBJ2-5, with 7 positions matching TRBD2. Looked up from germline, CDR1 is SEHNR and CDR2 is FQNEAQ (reference sequence). This CDR3 comprises 15 residues. V lost 4 bases to trimming and J lost 2 bases; unmatched junction nucleotides: 7. CDR3 sequence (DNA): TGTGCCAGCAGCTCCCGGACTAGTCCGCAAGAGACCCAGTACTTC. Its translation: CASSSRTSPQETQYF.

This clonotype was counted between two and nine times. CDR3 protein: CASSDGGRGQPQHF. DNA of the CDR3: TGTGCCAGCAGTGATGGGGGTAGGGGTCAGCCCCAGCATTTT. The genes are TRBV2 and TRBJ1-5, with D perhaps TRBD1 (5 bases). The germline V gene has CDR1 SNHLY and CDR2 FYNNEI. This CDR3 has 14 residues. Trimming removed 3 bases at V and 6 bases at J, with 12 bases between.

The chain recombines TRBV7-9 with TRBJ2-3, with TRBD2 as a possible D gene (5 bases). The CDR3 totals 14 residues. The V gene lost 4 bases and the J gene lost 9 bases, with 17 bases spanning the gap. The germline CDR1 and CDR2 sequences are SEHNR and FQNEAQ (reference sequence). The chain's CDR3 is CASSSPRTVLTQYF. The CDR3 DNA sequence: TGTGCCAGCAGCTCTCCCAGGACTGTCCTGACGCAGTATTTT. Complete variable domain (other parts from reference TRBV7-9 and TRBJ2-3): DTGVSQNPRHKITKRGQNVTFRCDPISEHNRLYWYRQTLGQGPEFLTYFQNEAQLEKSRLLSDRFSAERPKGSFSTLEIQRTEQGDSAMYLCASSSPRTVLTQYFGPGTRLTVL.

This chain connects TRBV20-1 to TRBJ1-4; 8 bases match TRBD1. After removal of 8 bases from V and 0 bases from J, the junction contained 14 bases not matched to a gene. The CDR3 covers 17 residues. CDR1 is DFQATT, CDR2 SNEGSKA, per germline (reference sequence). The CDR3 DNA reads TGCAGTTGCAGGGGGCCACCTCTACCCTCAACTAATGAAAAACTGTTTTTT. Translated: CSCRGPPLPSTNEKLFF.

This clonotype was detected only a few times. The chain combines TRBV6-2 or TRBV6-3 with TRBJ2-5; 12 bases line up with TRBD2. The CDR3 runs 16 residues. CDR1 MNHEY and CDR2 SVGEGT come from the germline V gene. With 4 bases clipped from V and 3 bases from J, the junction kept 6 bases outside the gene matches. The CDR3 coding sequence is TGTGCCAGCAGTTCCAGACTAGCGGGAGCGGAAGAGACCCAGTACTTC. Translated: CASSSRLAGAEETQYF.

Comments on this clonotype: A single base separates this from a much larger clone, so it may be a read error. The V call is TRBV6-5, the J call TRBJ2-7; D may be TRBD2 (6 bases). Germline V gene data show CDR1 as MNHEY and CDR2 as SVGAGI. Trimming shortened V by 5 bases and J by 7 bases, and 18 bases separated the two germline ends. CDR3 size: 14 residues. CDR3 protein: CASSLRRDSVEQYF. CDR3 bases: TGTGCCAGCAGTCTACGGAGGGACTCGGTGGAGCAGTACTTC.

This clonotype was picked up many times. The chain combines TRBV9 with TRBJ1-6; D unclear. Trimming took 3 bases from V and 0 from J, leaving 7 bases between them. The CDR3 extends over 15 amino acids. CDR1 is SGDLS and CDR2 is YYNGEE in the germline V gene. CDR3 sequence reads: CASSAQSSYNSPLHF. Written as DNA, the CDR3 is TGTGCCAGCAGCGCCCAGAGCTCCTATAATTCACCCCTCCACTTT.

The chain employs TRBV12-5 and TRBJ2-6; D is unresolved. CDR3 length equals 15 residues. Trimming left V 1 base short and J 4 bases short, with 8 bases between. Per the germline V gene, CDR1 is LGHNT and CDR2 is FRNRAP. The CDR3 DNA is TGTGCTAGTGGTTTGGACAATGTCGGGGCCAACGTCCTGACTTTC. Translation: CASGLDNVGANVLTF.

This clonotype has just a few counts. J is TRBJ2-3 and V is TRBV19, with 13 bases identical to TRBD2. V gave up 4 bases and J gave up 5 bases; unmatched junction bases: 9. Germline CDR1 reads LNHDA; CDR2 reads SQIVND (reference sequence). There are 17 residues in the CDR3. CDR3 sequence (DNA): TGTGCCAGTAGTAGGATACTAGCGGGGGGGCCGGAAGATACGCAGTATTTT. Its translation is CASSRILAGGPEDTQYF.

At least ten counts were recorded for this clonotype. The chain joins TRBV7-9 to TRBJ2-1; TRBD2 is a possible D gene (6 bases). The V and J ends lost 4 bases and 9 bases respectively, with 22 bases between them. The CDR3 sequence is 16 residues long. Germline CDR1 is SEHNR and CDR2 is FQNEAQ (reference sequence). The DNA of the CDR3 is TGTGCCAGCAGCTCCGCTGAGGATCGCGAGGAGGGTGAGCAGTTCTTC. Translation: CASSSAEDREEGEQFF.

The chain carries TRBV12-3 or TRBV12-4 and TRBJ1-5; the D is unclear. The ends were cut back, 6 bases at V and 1 base at J, with 10 bases in the middle. This CDR3 has 14 residues. The CDR3 region has the DNA TGTGCCAGCAGCGACATAGGGAGCAATCAGCCCCAGCATTTT. This codes for CASSDIGSNQPQHF.

The CDR3 DNA follows: TGCGCCAGCAGCTTGACCCCACGCGTGGAGGATGAGCAGTTCTTC. Amino acid sequence: CASSLTPRVEDEQFF. The V and J genes are TRBV5-1 and TRBJ2-1, with D perhaps matching TRBD2 (5 bases). The CDR3 spans 15 residues. V shed 1 base and J shed 8 bases, with 16 bases lying between them. In germline, CDR1 is SGHRS, CDR2 YFSETQ. Full variable domain (remainder filled in from reference TRBV5-1 and TRBJ2-1): KAGVTQTPRYLIKTRGQQVTLSCSPISGHRSVSWYQQTPGQGLQFLFEYFSETQRNKGNFPGRFSGRQFSNSRSEMNVSTLELGDSALYLCASSLTPRVEDEQFFGPGTRLTVL.

The table lists this clonotype with many counts. The chain joins TRBV5-1 to TRBJ2-7; D is ambiguous. Germline lookup yields CDR1 SGHRS and CDR2 YFSETQ. CDR3 length: 15 amino acids. V was cut by 4 bases and J by 1 base, with 15 bases left in between. CDR3 region: CASSPLESGSYEQYF. The CDR3 DNA reads TGCGCCAGCAGCCCGCTGGAGAGTGGGTCCTACGAGCAGTACTTC. Based on the CDR3 plus reference TRBV5-1 and TRBJ2-7, the full variable domain is KAGVTQTPRYLIKTRGQQVTLSCSPISGHRSVSWYQQTPGQGLQFLFEYFSETQRNKGNFPGRFSGRQFSNSRSEMNVSTLELGDSALYLCASSPLESGSYEQYFGPGTRLTVT.

In regard to this clonotype: This may stem from a read error, because a much larger clone lies one nucleotide away. V is TRBV2 and J is TRBJ2-4; 12 bases align to TRBD1. Germline values: CDR1 SNHLY, CDR2 FYNNEI. The CDR3 extends over 19 amino acids. As DNA, the CDR3 is TGTGCCAGCAGCCCTTCCCCCGGGACAGGGGGCTTAGCCAATAACATTCAGTACTTC. This sequence encodes CASSPSPGTGGLANNIQYF.

As regards this clonotype: Given a much more abundant clone one base away, this may be a read error. The chain uses TRBV7-9 and TRBJ2-3; no firm D call. V gave up 5 bases and J gave up 0 bases, with 9 bases separating them. CDR3 length: 14 amino acids. Germline lookup yields CDR1 SEHNR and CDR2 FQNEAQ (reference sequence). CDR3 bases: TGTGCCAGCAGCCGTTATTCTAGCACAGATACGCAGTATTTT. Amino acids: CASSRYSSTDTQYF.

The sample holds one count of this clonotype. This may stem from a read error, because a much larger clone lies one nucleotide away. This sequence joins TRBV2 and TRBJ2-3, with D possibly being TRBD2 (5 bases). Germline CDR1 and CDR2: SNHLY and FYNNEI. Deletions cut 4 bases from V and 2 bases from J, with 16 bases between. The CDR3 is 16 residues long. The CDR3 bases are TGTGCCAGCAGTGGGACTCCAGATCACCCCACAGATACGCAGTATTTT. It translates to CASSGTPDHPTDTQYF.

This clonotype was found many times. V gene TRBV2 combines with J gene TRBJ2-5; possibly TRBD2 for D (6 bases). CDR1 and CDR2 (germline): SNHLY, FYNNEI. V was cut by 2 bases and J by 3 bases, with 13 bases left in between. CDR3 length equals 15 residues. As DNA, the CDR3 is TGTGCCAGCAGTGAATTTCGGGAGCTGGAAGAGACCCAGTACTTC. It translates to CASSEFRELEETQYF.